These T cell receptor beta chains were read from a single sample in a study of T cell responses to AZD1222 COVID-19 vaccine. Libraries were prepared by immunoSEQ multiplex PCR; TCRdb keeps only in-frame clonotypes and omits some of them. Of 90,000 to 95,000 clones listed, approximately 90% are singletons. This material consisted of peripheral blood, taken on day 0 of AZD1222 vaccination. These TCRs come from an adult in good health. CDR3s include the opening cysteine and the closing phenylalanine or tryptophan. The D gene is left open where the match is weak. The size of a clone is reported for some rows only, either as once, few or many, or as a class for expanded clones.

V gene	J gene	D gene	clone size	CDR3 protein	CDR3 DNA
TRBV7-9	TRBJ1-5	.	.	CASSPFLGQVSNQPQHF	TGTGCCAGCAGCCCGTTTCTTGGACAAGTTAGCAATCAGCCCCAGCATTTT
TRBV12-3/TRBV12-4	TRBJ2-7	TRBD2	once	CASSFGGAQYF	TGTGCCAGCAGTTTCGGGGGGGCGCAGTACTTC
TRBV24-1	TRBJ2-7	TRBD2	.	CATRCEGGVRQQYF	TGTGCCACCCGGTGTGAGGGAGGGGTACGGCAGCAGTACTTC
TRBV30	TRBJ1-1	.	.	CAWRYKGSTEAFF	TGTGCCTGGAGGTATAAGGGTAGCACTGAAGCTTTCTTT
TRBV6-2/TRBV6-3	TRBJ1-1	.	.	CASSYTTNTEAFF	TGTGCCAGCAGTTACACTACGAACACTGAAGCTTTCTTT
TRBV28	TRBJ1-1	.	.	CASSFFVLNTEAFF	TGTGCCAGCAGTTTCTTCGTCCTAAACACTGAAGCTTTCTTT
TRBV9	TRBJ2-5	TRBD2	.	CASSIGTSGGAETQYF	TGTGCCAGCAGCATCGGGACTAGCGGGGGGGCAGAGACCCAGTACTTC
TRBV30	TRBJ1-2	.	.	CAWSVLGGLGGYTF	TGTGCCTGGAGTGTTCTTGGGGGTTTAGGTGGCTACACCTTC
TRBV5-4	TRBJ1-3	TRBD1	.	CASSTNQGARNTIYF	TGTGCCAGCAGTACTAACCAGGGGGCAAGAAACACCATATATTTT
TRBV4-1	TRBJ1-1	.	.	CASSQDSDQARAFF	TGCGCCAGCAGCCAAGATTCTGACCAAGCAAGGGCTTTCTTT
TRBV6-5	TRBJ1-3	.	.	CASSTGPLSGNTIYF	TGTGCCAGCAGCACGGGACCCCTGTCTGGAAACACCATATATTTT
TRBV19	TRBJ2-5	.	.	CASSADIWGRQETQYF	TGTGCCAGTAGTGCCGACATTTGGGGTCGGCAAGAGACCCAGTACTTC
TRBV20-1	TRBJ2-7	.	.	CSASSEFDLAYEQYF	TGCAGTGCTAGTTCAGAATTTGACTTAGCCTACGAGCAGTACTTC
TRBV27	TRBJ2-1	.	.	CASSRDREGEQFF	TGTGCCAGCAGCCGCGACAGGGAGGGTGAGCAGTTCTTC
TRBV5-4	TRBJ1-4	TRBD1	.	CASSLRTGVNEKLFF	TGTGCCAGCAGCTTGAGAACAGGGGTGAATGAAAAACTGTTTTTT
TRBV19	TRBJ1-1	TRBD1	.	CASSERGLREAFF	TGTGCCAGTAGTGAAAGGGGGCTCCGGGAAGCTTTCTTT
TRBV27	TRBJ1-5	.	.	CASAPRQNNQPQHF	TGTGCCAGCGCACCACGACAGAACAATCAGCCCCAGCATTTT
TRBV18	TRBJ2-7	.	.	CASSTGYEQYF	TGTGCCAGCTCAACAGGGTACGAGCAGTACTTC
TRBV5-4	TRBJ1-5	.	.	CASSLYGNQPQHF	TGTGCCAGCAGCTTGTATGGCAATCAGCCCCAGCATTTT
TRBV12-5	TRBJ2-2	TRBD2	.	CASGFWGTSGRAQPGELFF	TGTGCTAGTGGTTTTTGGGGGACTAGCGGGAGGGCACAACCCGGGGAGCTGTTTTTT
TRBV2	TRBJ2-3	TRBD2	.	CASSYGSGGNTQYF	TGTGCCAGCAGTTATGGTAGCGGGGGAAATACGCAGTATTTT
TRBV5-1	TRBJ2-7	.	many	CASSLSEGPYEQYF	TGCGCCAGCAGCTTGTCCGAGGGGCCCTACGAGCAGTACTTC
TRBV7-2	TRBJ1-2	TRBD1	few	CASSPGQGKASGYTF	TGTGCCAGCAGCCCCGGACAGGGAAAGGCCTCTGGCTACACCTTC
TRBV15	TRBJ1-1	.	.	CATSRDRRTAREAFF	TGTGCCACCAGCAGAGATCGACGGACAGCACGTGAAGCTTTCTTT
TRBV7-9	TRBJ1-1	.	.	CASSHTGITNTEAFF	TGTGCCAGCAGCCACACAGGGATTACGAACACTGAAGCTTTCTTT
TRBV3-1/TRBV3-2	TRBJ2-2	TRBD2	.	CASSQHGLAGGANTGELFF	TGTGCCAGCAGCCAGCATGGACTAGCGGGGGGCGCGAACACCGGGGAGCTGTTTTTT
TRBV30	TRBJ1-4	.	.	CAWNIQGSEKLFF	TGTGCCTGGAATATCCAGGGGTCTGAAAAACTGTTTTTT
TRBV28	TRBJ1-5	TRBD1	.	CASSFDWRQGARQPQHF	TGTGCCAGCAGTTTCGACTGGAGACAGGGGGCAAGACAGCCCCAGCATTTT
TRBV19	TRBJ2-6	.	.	CASSTPLGAGANVLTF	TGTGCCAGTAGTACCCCCCTAGGGGCTGGGGCCAACGTCCTGACTTTC
TRBV2	TRBJ1-1	TRBD1	few	CASSGQGQNTEAFF	TGTGCCAGCAGTGGACAGGGGCAGAACACTGAAGCTTTCTTT
TRBV7-2	TRBJ2-4	TRBD1	.	CASSLEGQGALGKNIQYF	TGTGCCAGCAGCTTAGAAGGCCAGGGGGCGCTGGGCAAAAACATTCAGTACTTC
TRBV20-1	TRBJ1-5	.	.	CSAPTYPAQHF	TGCAGTGCGCCGACATACCCAGCCCAGCATTTT
TRBV28	TRBJ2-5	TRBD2	.	CASSFRVLAGGTETQYF	TGTGCCAGCAGTTTTCGCGTTTTAGCGGGAGGTACAGAGACCCAGTACTTC
TRBV30	TRBJ1-3	.	.	CAWTPGSGNTIYF	TGTGCCTGGACCCCGGGCTCTGGAAACACCATATATTTT
TRBV15	TRBJ2-5	.	.	CATSRDRGRETQYF	TGTGCCACCAGCAGAGATCGGGGGCGGGAGACCCAGTACTTC
TRBV18	TRBJ1-3	.	.	CASSPGSFSGNTIYF	TGTGCCAGCTCACCAGGGAGTTTCTCTGGAAACACCATATATTTT
TRBV20-1	TRBJ1-1	.	.	CSASGRDDWTNTEAFF	TGCAGTGCTAGTGGCAGGGACGATTGGACGAACACTGAAGCTTTCTTT